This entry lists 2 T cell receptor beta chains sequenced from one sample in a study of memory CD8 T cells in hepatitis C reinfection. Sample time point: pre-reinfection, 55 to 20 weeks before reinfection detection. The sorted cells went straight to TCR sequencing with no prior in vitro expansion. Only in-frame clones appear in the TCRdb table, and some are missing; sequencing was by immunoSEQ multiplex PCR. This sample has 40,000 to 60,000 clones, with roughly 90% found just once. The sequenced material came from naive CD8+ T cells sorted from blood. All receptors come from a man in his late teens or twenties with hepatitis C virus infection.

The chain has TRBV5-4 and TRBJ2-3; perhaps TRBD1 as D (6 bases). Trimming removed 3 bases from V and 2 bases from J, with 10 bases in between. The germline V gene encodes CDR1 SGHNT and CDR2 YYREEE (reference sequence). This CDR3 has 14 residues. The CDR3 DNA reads TGTGCCAGCAGCTCCGGGACACCCACAGATACGCAGTATTTT. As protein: CASSSGTPTDTQYF.

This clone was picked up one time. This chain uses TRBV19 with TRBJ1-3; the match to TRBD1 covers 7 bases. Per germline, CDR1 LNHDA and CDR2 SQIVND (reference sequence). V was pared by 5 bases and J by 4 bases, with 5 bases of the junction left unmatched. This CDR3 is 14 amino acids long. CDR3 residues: CASSPRTGGNTIYF. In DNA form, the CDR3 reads TGTGCCAGTAGTCCCAGGACAGGCGGAAACACCATATATTTT.